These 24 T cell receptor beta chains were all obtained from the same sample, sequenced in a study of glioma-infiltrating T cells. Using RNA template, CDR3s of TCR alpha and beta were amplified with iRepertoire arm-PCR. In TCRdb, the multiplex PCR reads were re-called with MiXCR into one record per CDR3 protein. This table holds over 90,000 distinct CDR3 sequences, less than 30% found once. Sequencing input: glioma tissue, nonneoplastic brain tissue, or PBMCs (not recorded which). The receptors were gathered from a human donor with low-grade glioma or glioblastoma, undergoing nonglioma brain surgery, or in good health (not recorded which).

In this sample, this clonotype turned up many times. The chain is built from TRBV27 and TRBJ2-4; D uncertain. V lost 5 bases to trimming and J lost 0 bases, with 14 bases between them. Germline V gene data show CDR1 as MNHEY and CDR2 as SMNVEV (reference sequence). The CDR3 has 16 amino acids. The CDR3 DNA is TGTGCCAGCAGTGAGGTCTCCACTTCAGCCAAAAACATTCAGTACTTC. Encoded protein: CASSEVSTSAKNIQYF.

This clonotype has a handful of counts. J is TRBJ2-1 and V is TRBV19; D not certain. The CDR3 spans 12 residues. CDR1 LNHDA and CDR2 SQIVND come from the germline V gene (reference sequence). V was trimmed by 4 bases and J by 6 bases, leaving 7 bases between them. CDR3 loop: CASSTALNEQFF. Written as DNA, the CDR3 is TGTGCCAGTAGTACTGCTCTCAATGAGCAGTTCTTC.

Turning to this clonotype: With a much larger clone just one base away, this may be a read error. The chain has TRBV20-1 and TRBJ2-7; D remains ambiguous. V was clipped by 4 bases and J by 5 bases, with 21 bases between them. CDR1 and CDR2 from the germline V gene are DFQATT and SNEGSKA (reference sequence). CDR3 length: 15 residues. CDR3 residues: CSATVGTAPSHEQYF. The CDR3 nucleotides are TGCAGTGCTACCGTCGGAACAGCCCCGTCCCACGAGCAGTACTTC.

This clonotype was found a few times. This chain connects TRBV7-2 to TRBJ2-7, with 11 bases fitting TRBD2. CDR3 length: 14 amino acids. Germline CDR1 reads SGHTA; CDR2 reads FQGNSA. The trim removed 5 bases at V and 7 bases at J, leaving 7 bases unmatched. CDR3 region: CASSRLAGQGEQYF. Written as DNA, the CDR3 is TGTGCCAGCAGCAGACTAGCGGGGCAAGGTGAGCAGTACTTC. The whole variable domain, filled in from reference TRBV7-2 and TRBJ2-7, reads GAGVSQSPSNKVTEKGKDVELRCDPISGHTALYWYRQSLGQGLEFLIYFQGNSAPDKSGLPSDRFSAERTGGSVSTLTIQRTQQEDSAVYLCASSRLAGQGEQYFGPGTRLTVT.

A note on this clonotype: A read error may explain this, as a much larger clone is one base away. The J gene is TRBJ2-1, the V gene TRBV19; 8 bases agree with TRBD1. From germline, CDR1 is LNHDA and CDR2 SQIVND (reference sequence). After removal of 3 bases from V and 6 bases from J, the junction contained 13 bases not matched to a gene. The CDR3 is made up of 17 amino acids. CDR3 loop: CASSIARLLTGGNEQFF. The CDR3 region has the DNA TGTGCCAGTAGTATCGCGAGGCTCCTAACAGGGGGCAATGAGCAGTTCTTC.

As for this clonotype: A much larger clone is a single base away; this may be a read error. The CDR3 sequence: CASPSSQNAPQHF. The CDR3 region has the DNA TGTGCCAGCCCAAGTTCACAGAATGCGCCCCAGCATTTT. The rearrangement uses TRBV18 and TRBJ1-5; no clear D. Germline CDR1 KGHSH, CDR2 LQKENI. V shed 8 bases and J shed 9 bases, with 17 bases lying between them. This CDR3 contains 13 residues.

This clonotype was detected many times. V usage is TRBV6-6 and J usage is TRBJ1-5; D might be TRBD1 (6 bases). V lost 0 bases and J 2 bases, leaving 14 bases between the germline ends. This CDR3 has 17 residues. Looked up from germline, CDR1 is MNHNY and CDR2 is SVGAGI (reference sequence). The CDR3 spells CASSYSRSTGGNQPQHF. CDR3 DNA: TGTGCCAGCAGTTACTCGAGGTCGACAGGTGGCAATCAGCCCCAGCATTTT.

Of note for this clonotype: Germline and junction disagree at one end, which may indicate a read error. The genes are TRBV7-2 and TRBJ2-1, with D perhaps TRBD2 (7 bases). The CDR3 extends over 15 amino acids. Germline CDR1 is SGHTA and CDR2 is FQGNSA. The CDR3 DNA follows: TGTGCCAGCAGCTTAGAGTGGGGGGGCTACAATGAGCAGCTCTTC. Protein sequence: CASSLEWGGYNEQLF.

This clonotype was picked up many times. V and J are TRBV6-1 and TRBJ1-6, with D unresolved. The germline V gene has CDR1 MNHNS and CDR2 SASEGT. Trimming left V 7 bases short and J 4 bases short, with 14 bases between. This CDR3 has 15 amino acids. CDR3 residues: CASKDGPRYNSPLHF. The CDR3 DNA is TGTGCCAGCAAGGATGGACCCCGATATAATTCACCCCTCCACTTT.

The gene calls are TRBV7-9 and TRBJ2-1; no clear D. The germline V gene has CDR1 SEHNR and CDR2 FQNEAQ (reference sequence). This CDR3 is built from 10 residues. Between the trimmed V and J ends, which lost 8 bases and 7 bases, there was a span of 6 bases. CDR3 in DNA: TGTGCCAGCGGTCTAAATGAGCAGTTCTTC. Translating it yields CASGLNEQFF. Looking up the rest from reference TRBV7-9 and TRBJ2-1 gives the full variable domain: DTGVSQNPRHKITKRGQNVTFRCDPISEHNRLYWYRQTLGQGPEFLTYFQNEAQLEKSRLLSDRFSAERPKGSFSTLEIQRTEQGDSAMYLCASGLNEQFFGPGTRLTVL.

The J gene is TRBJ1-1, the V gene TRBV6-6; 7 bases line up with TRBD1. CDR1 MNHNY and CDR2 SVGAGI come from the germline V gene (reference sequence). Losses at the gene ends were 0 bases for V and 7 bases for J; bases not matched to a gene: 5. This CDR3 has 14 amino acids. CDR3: CASSYSTGLYEAFF. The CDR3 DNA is TGTGCCAGCAGTTACTCGACAGGGCTATATGAAGCTTTCTTT.

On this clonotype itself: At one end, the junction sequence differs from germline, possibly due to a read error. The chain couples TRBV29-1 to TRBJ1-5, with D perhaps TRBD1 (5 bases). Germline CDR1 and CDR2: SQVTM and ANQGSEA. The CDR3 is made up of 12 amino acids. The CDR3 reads CSVVWGNQPHHF. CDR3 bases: TGCAGCGTTGTCTGGGGGAACCAGCCCCATCATTTT. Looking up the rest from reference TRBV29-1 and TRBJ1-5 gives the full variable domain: SAVISQKPSRDICQRGTSLTIQCQVDSQVTMMFWYRQQPGQSLTLIATANQGSEATYESGFVIDKFPISRPNLTFSTLTVSNMSPEDSSIYLCSVVWGNQPHHFGDGTRLSIL.

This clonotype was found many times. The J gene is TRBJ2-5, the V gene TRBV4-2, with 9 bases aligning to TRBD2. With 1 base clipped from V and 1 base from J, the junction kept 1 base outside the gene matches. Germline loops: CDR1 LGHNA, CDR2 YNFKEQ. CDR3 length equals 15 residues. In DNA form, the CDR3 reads TGTGCCAGCAGCCAAGTAGCGGGGGCCCAAGAGACCCAGTACTTC. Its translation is CASSQVAGAQETQYF.

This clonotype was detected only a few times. The CDR3, as DNA: TGTACCACTAGCGGGGACTACTACGAGCAGTACTTC. Amino acid sequence: CTTSGDYYEQYF. This rearrangement joins TRBV5-8 to TRBJ2-7, with 10 bases fitting TRBD2. CDR1 and CDR2 from the germline V gene are SGHTS and YDEGEE. This CDR3 comprises 12 residues.

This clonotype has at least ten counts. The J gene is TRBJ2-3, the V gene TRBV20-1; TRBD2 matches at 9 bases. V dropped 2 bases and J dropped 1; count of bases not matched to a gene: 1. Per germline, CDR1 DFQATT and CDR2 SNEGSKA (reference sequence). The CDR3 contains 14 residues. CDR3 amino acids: CSARTSGRTDTQYF. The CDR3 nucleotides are TGCAGTGCTAGAACTAGCGGGCGCACAGATACGCAGTATTTT.

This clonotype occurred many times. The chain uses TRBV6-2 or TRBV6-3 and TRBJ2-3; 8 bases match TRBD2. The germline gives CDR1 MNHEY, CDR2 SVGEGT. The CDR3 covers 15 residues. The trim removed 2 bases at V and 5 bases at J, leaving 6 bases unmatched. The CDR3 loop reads CASSYGALAEDTQYF. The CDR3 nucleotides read TGTGCCAGCAGTTACGGCGCACTAGCGGAAGATACGCAGTATTTT.

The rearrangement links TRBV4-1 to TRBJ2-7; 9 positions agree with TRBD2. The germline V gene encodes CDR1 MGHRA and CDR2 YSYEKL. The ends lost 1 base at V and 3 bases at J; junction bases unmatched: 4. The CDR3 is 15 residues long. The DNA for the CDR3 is TGCGCCAGCAGCCAAGTACCTAGCGGGGACTACGAGCAGTACTTC. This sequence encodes CASSQVPSGDYEQYF.

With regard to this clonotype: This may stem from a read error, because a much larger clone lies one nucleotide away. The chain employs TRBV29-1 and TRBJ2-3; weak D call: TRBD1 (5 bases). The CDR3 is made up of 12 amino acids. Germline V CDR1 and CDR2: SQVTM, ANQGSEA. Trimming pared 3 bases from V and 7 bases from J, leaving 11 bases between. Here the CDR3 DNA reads TGCAGCGTTGACCTGGCAGGGCATACGCAGTATTTT. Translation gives CSVDLAGHTQYF.

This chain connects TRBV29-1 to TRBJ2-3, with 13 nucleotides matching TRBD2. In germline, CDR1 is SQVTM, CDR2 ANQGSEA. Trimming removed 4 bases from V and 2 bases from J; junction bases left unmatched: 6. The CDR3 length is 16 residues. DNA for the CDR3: TGCAGCGTTGTAGGGACTAGCGGGACCGACACAGATACGCAGTATTTT. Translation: CSVVGTSGTDTDTQYF.

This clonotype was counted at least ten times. In DNA, the CDR3 is TGCAGTGCCTCACCCCGTGATACGCAGTATTTT. Its protein is CSASPRDTQYF. The genes are TRBV20-1 and TRBJ2-3, with D hard to call. Germline V lookup: CDR1 DFQATT, CDR2 SNEGSKA (reference sequence). Trimming left V 6 bases short and J 6 bases short, with 10 bases between. The CDR3 length is 11 residues.

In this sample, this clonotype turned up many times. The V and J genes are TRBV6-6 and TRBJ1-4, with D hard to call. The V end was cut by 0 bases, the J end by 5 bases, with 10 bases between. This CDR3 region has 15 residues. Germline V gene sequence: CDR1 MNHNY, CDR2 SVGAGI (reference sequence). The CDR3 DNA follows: TGTGCCAGCAGTTACTCGTCACGGAAAAATGAAAAACTGTTTTTT. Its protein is CASSYSSRKNEKLFF.

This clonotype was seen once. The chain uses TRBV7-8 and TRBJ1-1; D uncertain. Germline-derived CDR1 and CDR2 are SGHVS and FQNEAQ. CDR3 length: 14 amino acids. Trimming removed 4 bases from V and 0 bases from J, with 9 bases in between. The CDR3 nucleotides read TGTGCCAGCAGCTGGAGAGAACTGAACACTGAAGCTTTCTTT. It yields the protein CASSWRELNTEAFF.

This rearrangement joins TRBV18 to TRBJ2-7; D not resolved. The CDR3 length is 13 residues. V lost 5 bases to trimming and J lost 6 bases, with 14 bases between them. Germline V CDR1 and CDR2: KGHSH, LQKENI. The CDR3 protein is CASSRLEETEQYF. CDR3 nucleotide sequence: TGTGCCAGCTCAAGACTTGAAGAGACCGAGCAGTACTTC.

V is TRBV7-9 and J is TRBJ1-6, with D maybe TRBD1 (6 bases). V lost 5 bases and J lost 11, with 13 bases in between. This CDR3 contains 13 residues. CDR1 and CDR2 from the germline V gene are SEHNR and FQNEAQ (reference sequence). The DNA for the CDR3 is TGTGCCAGCAGCAACAGGGATTTTCCACCCCTCCACTTT. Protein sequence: CASSNRDFPPLHF.